A selection of T cell receptor beta chains follows, all from one sample in a study of type 1 regulatory T cells. These TCRs are of unknown antigen specificity. One entry per CDR3 protein results from TCRdb running MiXCR on the reads. The data hold 20,000 to 25,000 distinct CDR3 sequences, with 55% to 80% observed a single time. Sequenced: cultured T cells, either the whole culture or a sorted T cell fraction (not recorded which). The receptors here all came from a human donor in good health. The CDR3 runs from the conserved cysteine through the conserved F or W. D genes are given only for firm matches. Clone size is shown for a subset of rows, as once, few, many or a class of expanded clone.

V: TRBV7-2
D: TRBD2
J: TRBJ2-5
size: NA
CDR3: CASSKVGGYQETQYF
DNA: TGTGCCAGCTCCAAAGTCGGGGGGTACCAAGAGACCCAGTACTTC

V: TRBV3-1
D: NA
J: TRBJ1-2
size: NA
CDR3: CASSQDRVYGYTF
DNA: TGTGCCAGCAGCCAAGACAGGGTCTATGGCTACACCTTC

V: TRBV6-6
D: NA
J: TRBJ1-1
size: NA
CDR3: CASIRGTGTEAFF
DNA: TGTGCCAGCATACGGGGTACAGGCACTGAAGCTTTCTTT

V: TRBV5-1
D: NA
J: TRBJ2-1
size: NA
CDR3: CASRGGTSPYNEQFF
DNA: TGCGCCAGCCGAGGGGGGACAAGTCCCTACAATGAGCAGTTCTTC

V: TRBV9
D: NA
J: TRBJ2-7
size: NA
CDR3: CASSSGLASYEQYF
DNA: TGTGCCAGCAGCTCCGGCTTGGCCTCCTACGAGCAGTACTTC

V: TRBV18
D: TRBD2
J: TRBJ2-3
size: NA
CDR3: CASSPIAGVSGDTQYF
DNA: TGTGCCAGCTCACCAATAGCGGGGGTATCCGGGGATACGCAGTATTTT

V: TRBV12-3/TRBV12-4
D: TRBD2
J: TRBJ2-3
size: NA
CDR3: CASSFIAGTTDTQYF
DNA: TGTGCCAGCAGTTTCATAGCGGGGACCACAGATACGCAGTATTTT

V: TRBV7-9
D: NA
J: TRBJ1-2
size: NA
CDR3: CASSLVPENYGYTF
DNA: TGTGCCAGCAGCTTAGTCCCCGAAAACTATGGCTACACCTTC

V: TRBV7-2
D: NA
J: TRBJ1-2
size: NA
CDR3: CASSQPEGGNYGYTF
DNA: TGTGCCAGCAGCCAACCGGAGGGGGGGAACTATGGCTACACCTTC

V: TRBV5-1
D: TRBD2
J: TRBJ2-2
size: NA
CDR3: CASSDSGGSNTGELFF
DNA: TGCGCCAGCAGCGATAGCGGGGGATCGAACACCGGGGAGCTGTTTTTT

V: TRBV6-5
D: NA
J: TRBJ2-2
size: few
CDR3: CASSLYTGELFF
DNA: TGTGCCAGCAGTTTGTACACCGGGGAGCTGTTTTTT

V: TRBV7-9
D: NA
J: TRBJ1-1
size: NA
CDR3: CASSLAGITEAFF
DNA: TGTGCCAGCAGCTTGGCAGGGATCACTGAAGCTTTCTTT

V: TRBV20-1
D: NA
J: TRBJ1-6
size: NA
CDR3: CSARTGGLFNSPLHF
DNA: TGCAGTGCTAGAACCGGGGGTCTCTTTAATTCACCCCTCCACTTT

V: TRBV24-1
D: NA
J: TRBJ2-7
size: NA
CDR3: CAIFGGDSFYEQYF
DNA: TGTGCCATCTTTGGGGGGGACAGCTTCTACGAGCAGTACTTC

V: TRBV11-2
D: NA
J: TRBJ2-2
size: NA
CDR3: CASSLSSPRSGELFF
DNA: TGTGCCAGCAGCTTATCTAGCCCTAGGAGCGGGGAGCTGTTTTTT

V: TRBV6-1
D: TRBD2
J: TRBJ2-1
size: NA
CDR3: CAIRLAGGLGQFF
DNA: TGTGCCATCCGACTAGCGGGGGGACTGGGGCAGTTCTTC

V: TRBV7-8
D: NA
J: TRBJ2-1
size: NA
CDR3: CASSLAPGRNEQFF
DNA: TGTGCCAGCAGCTTAGCTCCCGGCAGGAATGAGCAGTTCTTC

V: TRBV2
D: NA
J: TRBJ1-3
size: NA
CDR3: CASSEDPRRPSGNTIYF
DNA: TGTGCCAGCAGTGAGGACCCTAGGAGGCCCTCTGGAAACACCATATATTTT

V: TRBV3-1
D: TRBD1
J: TRBJ1-2
size: few
CDR3: CASSQRTGGHGYTF
DNA: TGTGCCAGCAGCCAACGGACAGGGGGCCATGGCTACACCTTC

V: TRBV12-3/TRBV12-4
D: NA
J: TRBJ1-4
size: NA
CDR3: CASSFFPDSLFF
DNA: TGTGCCAGCAGTTTCTTTCCGGACAGTCTGTTTTTT

V: TRBV5-1
D: NA
J: TRBJ1-1
size: NA
CDR3: CASSSQYQGIEAFF
DNA: TGCGCCAGCAGCTCTCAATACCAGGGGATTGAAGCTTTCTTT

V: TRBV5-5
D: NA
J: TRBJ2-7
size: NA
CDR3: CASSLEGHYEQYF
DNA: TGTGCCAGCAGCTTGGAAGGCCATTACGAGCAGTACTTC

V: TRBV12-3/TRBV12-4
D: TRBD1
J: TRBJ1-3
size: few
CDR3: CASRPTSGQYSGNTIYF
DNA: TGTGCCAGCAGACCAACTTCGGGACAGTACTCTGGAAACACCATATATTTT

V: TRBV7-9
D: TRBD1
J: TRBJ1-2
size: once
CDR3: CASSLLGQGARGYTF
DNA: TGTGCCAGCAGCTTATTGGGACAGGGGGCGAGAGGCTACACCTTC

V: TRBV5-5
D: NA
J: TRBJ2-7
size: few
CDR3: CASRNRDTLLGDPYEQYF
DNA: TGTGCCAGCAGAAACCGGGACACACTTCTTGGGGACCCCTACGAGCAGTACTTC

V: TRBV15
D: NA
J: TRBJ2-3
size: NA
CDR3: CATSSRQKEGTDTQYF
DNA: TGTGCCACCAGCAGCAGACAGAAAGAAGGCACAGATACGCAGTATTTT

V: TRBV30
D: NA
J: TRBJ1-5
size: NA
CDR3: CAWSVSGRGQPQHF
DNA: TGTGCCTGGAGTGTAAGCGGGAGGGGTCAGCCCCAGCATTTT

V: TRBV4-1
D: TRBD1
J: TRBJ1-2
size: NA
CDR3: CASSPGQGNYGYTF
DNA: TGCGCCAGCAGCCCGGGACAGGGGAACTATGGCTACACCTTC

V: TRBV10-3
D: NA
J: TRBJ1-1
size: NA
CDR3: CAISESRVGTGSSEAFF
DNA: TGTGCCATCAGTGAGTCGCGGGTCGGGACGGGGAGCTCTGAAGCTTTCTTT

V: TRBV5-1
D: NA
J: TRBJ2-3
size: NA
CDR3: CASSFFGGGTDTQYF
DNA: TGCGCCAGCAGCTTCTTCGGCGGGGGCACAGATACGCAGTATTTT

V: TRBV5-1
D: NA
J: TRBJ1-1
size: few
CDR3: CASSVKGSNGEAFF
DNA: TGCGCCAGCAGCGTCAAGGGGTCGAACGGTGAAGCTTTCTTT

V: TRBV29-1
D: TRBD1
J: TRBJ1-2
size: NA
CDR3: CSVAPGQGNYGYTF
DNA: TGCAGCGTCGCCCCGGGACAGGGGAACTATGGCTACACCTTC

V: TRBV7-9
D: NA
J: TRBJ1-6
size: NA
CDR3: CASHWSYNSPLHF
DNA: TGTGCCAGCCACTGGTCCTATAATTCACCCCTCCACTTT

V: TRBV9
D: NA
J: TRBJ1-2
size: NA
CDR3: CASSPDSNYGYTF
DNA: TGTGCCAGCAGCCCCGACAGTAACTATGGCTACACCTTC

V: TRBV10-3
D: TRBD2
J: TRBJ2-1
size: few
CDR3: CAISEYGGRENEQFF
DNA: TGTGCCATCAGTGAGTACGGGGGGAGAGAAAATGAGCAGTTCTTC

V: TRBV7-2
D: NA
J: TRBJ1-3
size: once
CDR3: CASTPRQGGGNTIYF
DNA: TGTGCCAGCACCCCCCGGCAGGGCGGCGGAAACACCATATATTTT

V: TRBV3-1
D: NA
J: TRBJ2-7
size: NA
CDR3: CASSQIHLTVLGVSSYEQYF
DNA: TGTGCCAGCAGCCAGATCCACTTGACAGTTCTCGGTGTATCTTCCTACGAGCAGTACTTC

V: TRBV6-5
D: NA
J: TRBJ2-2
size: few
CDR3: CASSYYGFGELFF
DNA: TGTGCCAGCAGTTATTACGGTTTTGGGGAGCTGTTTTTT

V: TRBV4-3
D: NA
J: TRBJ2-3
size: few
CDR3: CASSQDRRGTDTQYF
DNA: TGCGCCAGCAGCCAAGATCGGAGAGGGACAGATACGCAGTATTTT

V: TRBV7-8
D: NA
J: TRBJ1-1
size: NA
CDR3: CASSSGSTGATEAFF
DNA: TGTGCCAGCAGCTCAGGATCGACAGGCGCGACTGAAGCTTTCTTT

V: TRBV6-5
D: TRBD2
J: TRBJ2-3
size: NA
CDR3: CASRTSGGTDTQYF
DNA: TGTGCCAGCAGAACTAGCGGGGGAACAGATACGCAGTATTTT